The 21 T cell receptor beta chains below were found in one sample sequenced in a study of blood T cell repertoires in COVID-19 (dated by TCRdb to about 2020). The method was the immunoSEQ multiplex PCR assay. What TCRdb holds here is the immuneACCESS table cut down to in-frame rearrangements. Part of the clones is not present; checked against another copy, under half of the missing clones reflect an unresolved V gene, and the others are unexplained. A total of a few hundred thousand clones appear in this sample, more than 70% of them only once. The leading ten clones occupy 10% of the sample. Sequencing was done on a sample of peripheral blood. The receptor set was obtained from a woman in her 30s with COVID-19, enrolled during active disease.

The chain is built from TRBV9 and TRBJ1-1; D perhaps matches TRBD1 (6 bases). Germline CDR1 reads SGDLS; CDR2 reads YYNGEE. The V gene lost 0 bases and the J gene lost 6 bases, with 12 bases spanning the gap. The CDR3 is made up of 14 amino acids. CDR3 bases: TGTGCCAGCAGCGTAGGAGGGGGTGGGGCTGAAGCTTTCTTT. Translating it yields CASSVGGGGAEAFF.

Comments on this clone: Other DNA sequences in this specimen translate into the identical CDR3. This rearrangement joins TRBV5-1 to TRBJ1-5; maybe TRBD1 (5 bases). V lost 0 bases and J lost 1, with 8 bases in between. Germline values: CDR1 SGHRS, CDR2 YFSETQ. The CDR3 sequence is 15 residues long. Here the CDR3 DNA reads TGCGCCAGCAGCTTGGCCGGGGGGAGCAATCAGCCCCAGCATTTT. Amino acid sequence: CASSLAGGSNQPQHF.

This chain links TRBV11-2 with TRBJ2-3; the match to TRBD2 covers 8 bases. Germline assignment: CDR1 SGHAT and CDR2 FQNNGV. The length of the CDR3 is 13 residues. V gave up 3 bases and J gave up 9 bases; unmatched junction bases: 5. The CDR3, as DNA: TGTGCCAGCAGCTTCAGGACTAGCCCAACGCAGTATTTT. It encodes CASSFRTSPTQYF.

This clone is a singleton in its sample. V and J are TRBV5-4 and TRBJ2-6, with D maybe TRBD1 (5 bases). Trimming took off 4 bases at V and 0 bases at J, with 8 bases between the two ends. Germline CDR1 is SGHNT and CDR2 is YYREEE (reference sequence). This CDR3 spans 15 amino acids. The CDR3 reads CASSLDNSGANVLTF. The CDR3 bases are TGTGCCAGCAGCCTGGACAACTCTGGGGCCAACGTCCTGACTTTC.

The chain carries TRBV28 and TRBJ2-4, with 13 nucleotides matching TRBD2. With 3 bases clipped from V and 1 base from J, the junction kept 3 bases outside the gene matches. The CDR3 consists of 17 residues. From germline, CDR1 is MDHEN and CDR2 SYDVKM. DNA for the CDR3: TGTGCCAGCAGTTTGCCGACTAGCGGGAGGGCCAAAAACATTCAGTACTTC. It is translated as CASSLPTSGRAKNIQYF.

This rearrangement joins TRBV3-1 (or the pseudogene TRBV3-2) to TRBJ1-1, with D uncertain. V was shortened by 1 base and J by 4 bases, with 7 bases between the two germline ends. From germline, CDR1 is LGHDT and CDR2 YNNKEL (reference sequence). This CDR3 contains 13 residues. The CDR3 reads CASSQGGSTEAFF. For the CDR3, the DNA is TGTGCCAGCAGCCAAGGAGGGAGCACTGAAGCTTTCTTT.

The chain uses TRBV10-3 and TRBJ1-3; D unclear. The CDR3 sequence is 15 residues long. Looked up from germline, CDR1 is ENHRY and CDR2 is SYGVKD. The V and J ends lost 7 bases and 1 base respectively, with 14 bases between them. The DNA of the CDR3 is TGTGCCATCAATCCCCGGGAGTCTTCTGGAAACACCATATATTTT. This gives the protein CAINPRESSGNTIYF.

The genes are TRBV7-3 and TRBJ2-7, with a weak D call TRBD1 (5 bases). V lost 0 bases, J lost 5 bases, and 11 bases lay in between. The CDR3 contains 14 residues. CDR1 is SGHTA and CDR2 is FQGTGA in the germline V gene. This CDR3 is CASSLTQGSHEQYF. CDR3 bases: TGTGCCAGCAGCTTAACCCAGGGCAGCCACGAGCAGTACTTC.

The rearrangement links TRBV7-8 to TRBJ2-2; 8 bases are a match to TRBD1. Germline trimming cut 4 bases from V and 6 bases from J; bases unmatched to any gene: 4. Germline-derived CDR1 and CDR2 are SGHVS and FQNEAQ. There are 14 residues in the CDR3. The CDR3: CASSWGQVSGELFF. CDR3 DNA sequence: TGTGCCAGCAGCTGGGGACAGGTCTCCGGGGAGCTGTTTTTT.

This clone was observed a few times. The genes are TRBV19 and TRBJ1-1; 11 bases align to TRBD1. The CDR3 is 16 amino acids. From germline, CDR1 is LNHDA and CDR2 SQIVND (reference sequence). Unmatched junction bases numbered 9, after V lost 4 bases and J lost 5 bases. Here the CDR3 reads CASSTTLGTGGTEAFF. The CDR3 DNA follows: TGTGCCAGTAGTACGACTCTAGGGACAGGGGGGACTGAAGCTTTCTTT.

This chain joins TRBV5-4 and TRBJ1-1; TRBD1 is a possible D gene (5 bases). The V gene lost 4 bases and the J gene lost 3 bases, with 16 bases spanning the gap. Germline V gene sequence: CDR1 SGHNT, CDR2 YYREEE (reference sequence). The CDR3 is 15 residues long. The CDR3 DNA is TGTGCCAGCAGCCGAGCCCGTAGGGGTGACACTGAAGCTTTCTTT. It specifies CASSRARRGDTEAFF.

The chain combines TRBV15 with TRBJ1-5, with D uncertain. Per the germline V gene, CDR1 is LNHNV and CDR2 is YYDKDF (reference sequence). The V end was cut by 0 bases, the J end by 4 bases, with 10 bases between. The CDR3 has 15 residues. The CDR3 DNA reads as TGTGCCACCAGCAGAGATGATGTGACAAATCAGCCCCAGCATTTT. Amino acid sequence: CATSRDDVTNQPQHF.

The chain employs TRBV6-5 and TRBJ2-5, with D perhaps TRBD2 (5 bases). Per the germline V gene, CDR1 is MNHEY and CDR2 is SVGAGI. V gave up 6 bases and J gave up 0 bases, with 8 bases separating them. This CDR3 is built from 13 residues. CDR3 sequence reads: CASSGGYQETQYF. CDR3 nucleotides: TGTGCCAGCAGCGGAGGATACCAAGAGACCCAGTACTTC.

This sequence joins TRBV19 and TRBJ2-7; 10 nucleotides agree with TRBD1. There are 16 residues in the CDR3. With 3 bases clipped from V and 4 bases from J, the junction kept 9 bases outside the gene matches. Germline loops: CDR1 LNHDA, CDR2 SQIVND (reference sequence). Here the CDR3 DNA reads TGTGCCAGTAGTATGATATCTGGACAGGGGGAATACGAGCAGTACTTC. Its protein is CASSMISGQGEYEQYF.

The CDR3: CATSDGGINEQYF. The CDR3 bases are TGTGCCACCAGTGACGGCGGGATAAACGAGCAGTACTTC. V gene TRBV24-1 combines with J gene TRBJ2-7, with D perhaps TRBD2 (6 bases). The length of the CDR3 is 13 residues. V lost 4 bases, J lost 5 bases, and 11 bases lay in between. Germline CDR1 KGHDR, CDR2 SFDVKD.

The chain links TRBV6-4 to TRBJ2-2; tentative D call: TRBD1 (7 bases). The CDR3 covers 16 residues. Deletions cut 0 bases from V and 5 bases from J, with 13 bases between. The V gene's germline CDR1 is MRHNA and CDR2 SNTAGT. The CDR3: CASSDSAGGGTGELFF. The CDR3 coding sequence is TGTGCCAGCAGTGACTCAGCAGGGGGAGGTACCGGGGAGCTGTTTTTT.

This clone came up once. DNA of the CDR3: TGTGCCAGCAGCCCCACGGGGGGCGGGCAGACCTACGAGCAGTACTTC. This gives the protein CASSPTGGGQTYEQYF. The chain uses TRBV12-1 and TRBJ2-7; TRBD2 is taken as the D call from the table, unchecked against the DNA. TRBV12-1 constitutes a pseudogene. The CDR3 loop spans 16 amino acids.

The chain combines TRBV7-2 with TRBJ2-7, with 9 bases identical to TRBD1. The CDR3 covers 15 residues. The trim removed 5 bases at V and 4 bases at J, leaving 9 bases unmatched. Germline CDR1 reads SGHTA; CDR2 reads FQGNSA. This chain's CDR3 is CASSASTGGSYEQYF. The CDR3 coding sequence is TGTGCCAGCAGCGCCTCGACAGGGGGTTCATACGAGCAGTACTTC. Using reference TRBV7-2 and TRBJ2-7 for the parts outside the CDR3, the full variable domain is GAGVSQSPSNKVTEKGKDVELRCDPISGHTALYWYRQSLGQGLEFLIYFQGNSAPDKSGLPSDRFSAERTGGSVSTLTIQRTQQEDSAVYLCASSASTGGSYEQYFGPGTRLTVT.

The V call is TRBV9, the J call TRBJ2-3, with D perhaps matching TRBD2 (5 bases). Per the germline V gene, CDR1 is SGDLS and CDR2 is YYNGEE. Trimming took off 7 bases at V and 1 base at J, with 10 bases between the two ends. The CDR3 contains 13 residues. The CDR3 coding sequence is TGTGCCAGCGGTGCGGGTCGCACAGATACGCAGTATTTT. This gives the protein CASGAGRTDTQYF.

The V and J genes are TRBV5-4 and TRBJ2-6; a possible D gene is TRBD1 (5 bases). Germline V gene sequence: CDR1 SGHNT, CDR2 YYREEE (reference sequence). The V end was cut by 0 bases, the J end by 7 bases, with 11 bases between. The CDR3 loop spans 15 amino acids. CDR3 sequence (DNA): TGTGCCAGCAGCTTGGGGGGCCCGCGAGCCAACGTCCTGACTTTC. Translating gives CASSLGGPRANVLTF.

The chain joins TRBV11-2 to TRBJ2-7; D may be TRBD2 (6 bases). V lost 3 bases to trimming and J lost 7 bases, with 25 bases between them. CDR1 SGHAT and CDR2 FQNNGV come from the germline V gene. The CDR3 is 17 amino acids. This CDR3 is CASSLIRPGLEWGEQYF. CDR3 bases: TGTGCCAGCAGCTTGATCCGACCGGGACTGGAGTGGGGGGAGCAGTACTTC.